The 2 T cell receptor beta chains presented below share a single source sample, sequenced in a study of shared clonotypes between healthy human individuals. Terminally differentiated effector memory CD45RA+ cells were excluded by CCR7 positive selection of CD45RO-negative cells. Repertoires were generated with immunoSEQ multiplex PCR, while TCRdb's copy carries only in-frame clones and drops some. The sample lists about 2 million clones, over 85% seen once, with approximately 1.2% in the top ten. The source material was naive CD8+ T cells sorted from blood. These receptors originate from a man in his late teens or twenties in good health.

About this clone: The same CDR3 arises from other DNA sequences in this sample as well. The V call is TRBV30, the J call TRBJ2-3; TRBD1 might be the D (7 bases). The CDR3 totals 14 residues. From germline, CDR1 is GTSNPN and CDR2 SVGIG (reference sequence). The ends were cut back, 1 base at V and 4 bases at J, with 12 bases in the middle. The CDR3 reads CAWSEGRGADTQYF. The CDR3 DNA is TGTGCCTGGAGTGAAGGCAGGGGGGCAGATACGCAGTATTTT.

This rearrangement joins TRBV30 to TRBJ1-1; D is uncertain. Germline V CDR1 and CDR2: GTSNPN, SVGIG (reference sequence). Deletions cut 0 bases from V and 0 bases from J, with 17 bases between. The CDR3 runs 17 residues. The CDR3 spells CAWSVHSQRPLNTEAFF. As DNA, the CDR3 is TGTGCCTGGAGTGTACACTCCCAGAGACCATTGAACACTGAAGCTTTCTTT.